This T cell receptor beta chain was sequenced for a study of T cell responses to AZD1222 COVID-19 vaccine. Points from the study as a whole: Spike-specific TCR breadth and depth grew following two AZD1222 doses. Just a handful of people given AZD1222 tested seropositive at baseline. At 160-218 and 743-854, vaccine-associated CD4 TCRs were dominant, and they spanned spike.

TCRdb keeps only in-frame clones here, not all; method: immunoSEQ multiplex PCR. The profile shows approximately 110,000 clones, 87% of them singletons. Pooled in the analysis were second doses at about 4 or about 12 weeks. Germline V lookup: CDR1 LGHNA, CDR2 YSLEER. The CDR3 has 15 amino acids. Trimming at V came to 2 bases and at J to 2 bases, leaving 1 base not matched to a gene. This clone has a single count. Antigen: not known. The specimen was peripheral blood, collected 28 days after the second AZD1222 dose. This sequence joins TRBV4-3 and TRBJ2-7; TRBD2 matches 12 bases. This receptor was obtained from an adult who received the AZD1222 COVID-19 vaccine. DNA of the CDR3: TGCGCCAGCAGCCAACTAGCGGGAGGGACCTACGAGCAGTACTTC. This gives the protein CASSQLAGGTYEQYF.